These T cell receptor beta chains were read from a single sample in a study of PD-L1 blockade in urothelial cancer. The data were produced by immunoSEQ multiplex PCR, yet TCRdb's version contains in-frame clones alone and is incomplete. The sample holds tens of thousands of clones; about four fifths are singletons and the top ten take approximately 10%. Specimen: PBMCs, collected around atezolizumab (anti-PD-L1) treatment. These receptors came from a woman aged 70-85 years with urothelial cancer. Both conserved end residues are part of each CDR3. Each record gives: D gene, V gene, clone size, J gene, CDR3 DNA, CDR3 protein. The D gene is left open where the match is weak. Expanded clones get a size class; other rows say once, few or many, or leave the size out.

D: NA
V: TRBV25-1
size: NA
J: TRBJ1-6
DNA: TGTGCCAGCAGTGGCGGACAGAGCTCCTATAATTCACCCCTCCACTTT
CDR3: CASSGGQSSYNSPLHF

D: TRBD1
V: TRBV29-1
size: few
J: TRBJ2-2
DNA: TGCAGCGTCCGGGACAGGGGCTCCGGGGAGCTGTTTTTT
CDR3: CSVRDRGSGELFF

D: NA
V: TRBV5-6
size: NA
J: TRBJ2-7
DNA: TGTGCCAGCAGCTTGCTCAACTACCGGGGCAGGGACACCTACGAGCAGTACTTC
CDR3: CASSLLNYRGRDTYEQYF

D: NA
V: TRBV7-2
size: NA
J: TRBJ2-2
DNA: TGTGCCAGCAGCTTAGTAGGAGGGGCCGGGGAGCTGTTTTTT
CDR3: CASSLVGGAGELFF

D: TRBD1
V: TRBV10-3
size: once
J: TRBJ1-1
DNA: TGTGCCATCAGTCAGGGGGACCTGAACACTGAAGCTTTCTTT
CDR3: CAISQGDLNTEAFF

D: TRBD1
V: TRBV4-1
size: NA
J: TRBJ2-3
DNA: TGCGCCAGCAGCCCTGGGACAGGGGCAGATACGCAGTATTTT
CDR3: CASSPGTGADTQYF

D: TRBD1
V: TRBV10-1
size: NA
J: TRBJ1-1
DNA: TGCGCCAGCAGTCTGGACAGGGACACTGAAGCTTTCTTT
CDR3: CASSLDRDTEAFF

D: NA
V: TRBV19
size: NA
J: TRBJ2-5
DNA: TGTGCCAGTAGCAAGGACAGACCACAAGAGACCCAGTACTTC
CDR3: CASSKDRPQETQYF

D: TRBD2
V: TRBV2
size: NA
J: TRBJ2-1
DNA: TGTGCCAGCAGTGAAGCCCCCCGGACTAGCATTTACAATGAGCAGTTCTTC
CDR3: CASSEAPRTSIYNEQFF

D: NA
V: TRBV7-9
size: NA
J: TRBJ1-1
DNA: TGTGCCAGCAGCTTCGTAGGAGCTGAAGTAGCTTTCTTT
CDR3: CASSFVGAEVAFF

D: TRBD1
V: TRBV30
size: NA
J: TRBJ1-1
DNA: TGTGCCTGGAGTGGACAGGGAGGCACTGAAGCTTTCTTT
CDR3: CAWSGQGGTEAFF

D: NA
V: TRBV9
size: NA
J: TRBJ1-3
DNA: TGTGCCAGCAGCGTAGGGTTCCGATTTGGCAGTACTGGAAACACCATATATTTT
CDR3: CASSVGFRFGSTGNTIYF

D: TRBD2
V: TRBV6-1
size: NA
J: TRBJ2-5
DNA: TGTGCCAGCAGTGTTAGCGGGGGTGGATCCCCCCAAGAGACCCAGTACTTC
CDR3: CASSVSGGGSPQETQYF

D: TRBD1
V: TRBV6-1
size: NA
J: TRBJ1-4
DNA: TGTGCCAGCAGTGAATTTAAAGGGGGCGCGTGGGAAAAACTGTTTTTT
CDR3: CASSEFKGGAWEKLFF

D: NA
V: TRBV11-2
size: few
J: TRBJ1-1
DNA: TGTGCCAGCAGCTTAGATCCTTACACTGAAGCTTTCTTT
CDR3: CASSLDPYTEAFF

D: NA
V: TRBV28
size: NA
J: TRBJ1-2
DNA: TGTGCCAGCAGTTTCACAGGGTTCGTACAGGATGGCTACACCTTC
CDR3: CASSFTGFVQDGYTF

D: NA
V: TRBV5-4
size: NA
J: TRBJ2-2
DNA: TGTGCCAGCAGCCAGGGGTCCGGGGAGCTGTTTTTT
CDR3: CASSQGSGELFF

D: NA
V: TRBV11-3
size: NA
J: TRBJ1-1
DNA: TGTGCCAGCAGCCCAGACAGAGACACTGAAGCTTTCTTT
CDR3: CASSPDRDTEAFF

D: TRBD1
V: TRBV5-6
size: NA
J: TRBJ2-4
DNA: TGTGCCAGCAGCTGGGGCCCTCAGGGGGCGGCTTTAGCCAAAAACATTCAGTACTTC
CDR3: CASSWGPQGAALAKNIQYF

D: TRBD1
V: TRBV19
size: NA
J: TRBJ2-3
DNA: TGTGCCAGTAGTAGCGGGACAGGGGTCACAGATACGCAGTATTTT
CDR3: CASSSGTGVTDTQYF

D: NA
V: TRBV5-6
size: NA
J: TRBJ1-3
DNA: TGTGCCAGCAGCGCCAGAGGGCTCTACTCTGGAAACACCATATATTTT
CDR3: CASSARGLYSGNTIYF

D: NA
V: TRBV7-3
size: NA
J: TRBJ2-3
DNA: TGTGCCAGCAGCCCCACGGGGGGCACAGATACGCAGTATTTT
CDR3: CASSPTGGTDTQYF

D: NA
V: TRBV6-1
size: few
J: TRBJ1-2
DNA: TGTGCCAGCAATAACCCGGGAGGATATCGCTACACCTTC
CDR3: CASNNPGGYRYTF

D: TRBD1
V: TRBV27
size: NA
J: TRBJ2-7
DNA: TGTGCCAGCAGCGTAGGACAGGGGGCTTACTACGAGCAGTACTTC
CDR3: CASSVGQGAYYEQYF

D: TRBD1
V: TRBV6-5
size: NA
J: TRBJ2-5
DNA: TGTGCCAGCAGGACAGGGGGCGAGACCCAGTACTTC
CDR3: CASRTGGETQYF

D: TRBD1
V: TRBV19
size: NA
J: TRBJ2-7
DNA: TGTGCCAGTAGTACCCCGACAGGGACCGAGCAGTACTTC
CDR3: CASSTPTGTEQYF

D: NA
V: TRBV7-3
size: few
J: TRBJ2-6
DNA: TGTGCCAGCAGCTTATGGGGAGGTGGGGCCAACGTCCTGACTTTC
CDR3: CASSLWGGGANVLTF

D: TRBD2
V: TRBV6-4
size: once
J: TRBJ2-1
DNA: TGTGCCAGCAGTGAAGGGCTAGCGGAAACTAATGAGCAGTTCTTC
CDR3: CASSEGLAETNEQFF

D: TRBD2
V: TRBV29-1
size: NA
J: TRBJ2-3
DNA: TGCAGCGTTGGACTAGCGGGGGAGGGCACAGATACGCAGTATTTT
CDR3: CSVGLAGEGTDTQYF

D: NA
V: TRBV5-5
size: NA
J: TRBJ1-2
DNA: TGTGCCAGCAGCTTGGGACTTTCCCCCAACTATGGCTACACCTTC
CDR3: CASSLGLSPNYGYTF

D: TRBD1
V: TRBV7-9
size: NA
J: TRBJ1-1
DNA: TGTGCCAGCAGCGTCGGGGGACAGGGCGCTGAAGCTTTCTTT
CDR3: CASSVGGQGAEAFF

D: TRBD2
V: TRBV2
size: NA
J: TRBJ2-3
DNA: TGTGCCAGCAGTAGTAGCGGGGGGAGCACAGATACGCAGTATTTT
CDR3: CASSSSGGSTDTQYF

D: TRBD1
V: TRBV7-8
size: NA
J: TRBJ1-5
DNA: TGTGCCAGCAGCTGGACAGGACCGAGTCAGCCCCAGCATTTT
CDR3: CASSWTGPSQPQHF

D: TRBD1
V: TRBV5-5
size: NA
J: TRBJ2-7
DNA: TGTGCCAGCAGTTTACCGGGACAGGGGACCTACGAGCAGTACTTC
CDR3: CASSLPGQGTYEQYF

D: NA
V: TRBV5-1
size: NA
J: TRBJ2-3
DNA: TGCGCCAGCAAGACGTGGGGCATAGATACGCAGTATTTT
CDR3: CASKTWGIDTQYF

D: NA
V: TRBV5-1
size: NA
J: TRBJ1-2
DNA: TGCGCCAGCAGGGCGGAGAGTAACTATGGCTACACCTTC
CDR3: CASRAESNYGYTF

D: TRBD1
V: TRBV25-1
size: few
J: TRBJ2-5
DNA: TGTGCCAGCAGCGCCCCCCGACAGGGTATACGAGAGACCCAGTACTTC
CDR3: CASSAPRQGIRETQYF

D: TRBD1
V: TRBV29-1
size: NA
J: TRBJ1-5
DNA: TGCAGCGTGGCTGGGACAGGGGGTTACAATCAGCCCCAGCATTTT
CDR3: CSVAGTGGYNQPQHF

D: NA
V: TRBV12-5
size: NA
J: TRBJ2-7
DNA: TGTGCTAGTCGATCGGTCGAGCAGTACTTC
CDR3: CASRSVEQYF

D: NA
V: TRBV18
size: NA
J: TRBJ2-7
DNA: TGTGCCAGCTCGGTAGGAAGGAGCTCCTACGAGCAGTACTTC
CDR3: CASSVGRSSYEQYF

D: TRBD1
V: TRBV5-1
size: NA
J: TRBJ1-5
DNA: TGCGCCAGCAGCCCAGCCGGGACAGGGGGTCAGCCCCAGCATTTT
CDR3: CASSPAGTGGQPQHF

D: TRBD1
V: TRBV7-3
size: NA
J: TRBJ1-1
DNA: TGTGCCAGCAAACCACAGGGGGCGACTGAAGCTTTCTTT
CDR3: CASKPQGATEAFF

D: TRBD2
V: TRBV2
size: NA
J: TRBJ2-1
DNA: TGTGCCAGCAGTGATTTAGCGGGAGGGCCGACCAATGAGCAGTTCTTC
CDR3: CASSDLAGGPTNEQFF

D: TRBD1
V: TRBV7-3
size: NA
J: TRBJ2-1
DNA: TGTGCCAGCAGCTTAACGGACCAGGGGGCTCATGAGCAGTTCTTC
CDR3: CASSLTDQGAHEQFF

D: NA
V: TRBV6-4
size: once
J: TRBJ1-5
DNA: TGTGCCAGCAGTCGAGAGGGGACACACTTTAATCAGCCCCAGCATTTT
CDR3: CASSREGTHFNQPQHF

D: TRBD1
V: TRBV6-1
size: NA
J: TRBJ1-1
DNA: TGTGCCAGCAGTGAAGTAAGGGGACAGGGCGGAGCTTTCTTT
CDR3: CASSEVRGQGGAFF

D: NA
V: TRBV4-3
size: NA
J: TRBJ2-5
DNA: TGCGCCAGCAGCCAAGATCGTAACGGGTACCAAGAGACCCAGTACTTC
CDR3: CASSQDRNGYQETQYF

D: NA
V: TRBV30
size: NA
J: TRBJ1-2
DNA: TGTGCCTGGAGTACGGTCTTCACGAACTATGGCTACACCTTC
CDR3: CAWSTVFTNYGYTF

D: NA
V: TRBV30
size: NA
J: TRBJ1-4
DNA: TGTGCCTGGAGTACCCCCACGACTTTGGGGCTCGGAGAAAAACTGTTTTTT
CDR3: CAWSTPTTLGLGEKLFF

D: TRBD2
V: TRBV5-1
size: NA
J: TRBJ2-3
DNA: TGCGCCAGCAGCTTCGCGGGGGGCACAGATACGCAGTATTTT
CDR3: CASSFAGGTDTQYF

D: NA
V: TRBV6-4
size: many
J: TRBJ1-2
DNA: TGTGCCAGCAGTGACACCCCACAGGCCCAGGGAGGCTACACCTTC
CDR3: CASSDTPQAQGGYTF

D: TRBD1
V: TRBV2
size: NA
J: TRBJ2-7
DNA: TGTGCCAGCACTTTCGGGTTAACCGGGACAGGGGTTCACGAGCAGTACTTC
CDR3: CASTFGLTGTGVHEQYF

D: NA
V: TRBV5-6
size: NA
J: TRBJ2-7
DNA: TGTGCCAGCAGCTTGGGAGGGCGGTACGAGCAGTACTTC
CDR3: CASSLGGRYEQYF

D: NA
V: TRBV19
size: few
J: TRBJ1-1
DNA: TGTGCCAGTAGTAACCCCGGGGTGGAAGCTTTCTTT
CDR3: CASSNPGVEAFF